The 12 T cell receptor beta chains reported below all come from one sample, sequenced in a study of blood T cell repertoires in COVID-19. Profiling relied on immunoSEQ multiplex PCR, and the TCRdb table lists in-frame clones only, not all of them. The table has around 150,000 clones, roughly 80% seen once; the top ten hold under 9.5%. The sequenced sample consisted of PBMCs or T cells enriched from blood (not recorded which). All receptors come from a man aged 50-59 years who had recovered from COVID-19.

The V gene is TRBV4-2, the J gene TRBJ1-5; D is perhaps TRBD1 (6 bases). Trimming took off 0 bases at V and 6 bases at J, with 15 bases between the two ends. Germline CDR1 and CDR2: LGHNA and YNFKEQ. The CDR3 consists of 16 residues. CDR3 nucleotides: TGTGCCAGCAGCCAAGATCAGGCCAGGGGAGTTCAGCCCCAGCATTTT. Translation gives CASSQDQARGVQPQHF.

The rearrangement joins TRBV6-5 to TRBJ1-6; 9 nucleotides agree with TRBD1. CDR3 length: 14 residues. Trimming removed 7 bases from V and 10 bases from J; junction bases left unmatched: 8. Looked up from germline, CDR1 is MNHEY and CDR2 is SVGAGI. The CDR3 reads CASNTGTGWSPLHF. CDR3 DNA: TGTGCCAGCAACACCGGGACAGGGTGGTCACCCCTCCACTTT.

The rearrangement joins TRBV23-1 to TRBJ1-5; 7 bases line up with TRBD1. TRBV23-1 is sorted into the ORF group, with uncertain function. The J segment lost 5 bases and the V segment lost 6 bases, leaving 7 bases of the junction unmatched. The CDR3 consists of 14 residues. The CDR3 sequence is CASRVDRLYQPQHF. The CDR3 nucleotides are TGCGCCAGCAGGGTGGACAGGCTTTATCAGCCCCAGCATTTT.

The chain has TRBV5-6 and TRBJ1-5, with D uncertain. The CDR3 sequence is 16 residues long. The germline V and J ends were trimmed by 4 bases and 7 bases, with 21 bases remaining between them. Germline V gives CDR1 SGHDT, CDR2 YYEEEE. This CDR3 is CASSSTLARGMQPQHF. CDR3 nucleotide sequence: TGTGCCAGCAGCAGTACCCTGGCCCGAGGCATGCAGCCCCAGCATTTT. Looking up the rest from reference TRBV5-6 and TRBJ1-5 gives the full variable domain: DAGVTQSPTHLIKTRGQQVTLRCSPKSGHDTVSWYQQALGQGPQFIFQYYEEEERQRGNFPDRFSGHQFPNYSSELNVNALLLGDSALYLCASSSTLARGMQPQHFGDGTRLSIL.

CDR3 residues: CASSPSTRGGNNSPLHF. CDR3 sequence (DNA): TGTGCCAGCTCACCAAGCACGAGGGGGGGCAATAATTCACCCCTCCACTTT. The chain combines TRBV18 with TRBJ1-6; D may be TRBD1 (6 bases). Germline assignment: CDR1 KGHSH and CDR2 LQKENI. The CDR3 runs 17 residues. V gave up 2 bases and J gave up 5 bases, with 16 bases separating them. Full variable domain (outside the CDR3, taken from reference TRBV18 and TRBJ1-6): NAGVMQNPRHLVRRRGQEARLRCSPMKGHSHVYWYRQLPEEGLKFMVYLQKENIIDESGMPKERFSAEFPKEGPSILRIQQVVRGDSAAYFCASSPSTRGGNNSPLHFGNGTRLTVT.

The V call is TRBV18, the J call TRBJ2-4; 7 bases align to TRBD1. V shed 4 bases and J 1 base; nucleotides not matched to a gene: 1. Germline V gene sequence: CDR1 KGHSH, CDR2 LQKENI. CDR3 size: 14 residues. CDR3 in DNA: TGTGCCAGCTCACAACAGGGGGCCAAAAACATTCAGTACTTC. This translates into CASSQQGAKNIQYF.

The rearrangement links TRBV5-1 to TRBJ2-7; D is unresolved. The CDR3 extends over 14 amino acids. CDR1 is SGHRS, CDR2 YFSETQ, per germline. The V and J ends lost 1 base and 2 bases respectively, with 10 bases between them. The DNA of the CDR3 is TGCGCCAGCAGCTTGTCAGCGCTAGCCTACGAGCAGTACTTC. This encodes CASSLSALAYEQYF.

Written as DNA, the CDR3 is TGTGCCAGCAGCTCAGTGGTAGCGGGGGGGCGAGGAGAGACCCAGTACTTC. Encoded protein: CASSSVVAGGRGETQYF. The chain carries TRBV7-2 and TRBJ2-5, with TRBD2 matching 11 bases. Germline V lookup: CDR1 SGHTA, CDR2 FQGNSA. V lost 4 bases, J lost 4 bases, and 11 bases stayed unmatched. The CDR3 is 17 amino acids.

The chain is built from TRBV2 and TRBJ2-7; 8 positions agree with TRBD2. This CDR3 contains 11 residues. The V and J ends lost 6 bases and 12 bases, in that order; junction bases with no gene match: 7. The germline V gene has CDR1 SNHLY and CDR2 FYNNEI. The CDR3 bases are TGTGCCAGCAGGATCGGGGGGGGTCGGTACTTC. This codes for CASRIGGGRYF.

This sequence joins TRBV24-1 and TRBJ2-5; weak D call: TRBD1 (6 bases). CDR3 length equals 13 residues. Germline V lookup: CDR1 KGHDR, CDR2 SFDVKD. Trimming removed 3 bases at V and 5 bases at J, with 9 bases between. This CDR3 reads CATSDATGETQYF. CDR3 DNA: TGTGCCACCAGTGATGCCACAGGGGAGACCCAGTACTTC.

This clone has only a few counts. The genes are TRBV9 and TRBJ1-1, with TRBD1 matching 11 bases. With 3 bases clipped from V and 0 bases from J, the junction kept 1 base outside the gene matches. This CDR3 has 15 residues. Germline assignment: CDR1 SGDLS and CDR2 YYNGEE. In DNA form, the CDR3 reads TGTGCCAGCAGCGGGACAGGGGGCTTGAACACTGAAGCTTTCTTT. Translated, it gives CASSGTGGLNTEAFF.

The chain is built from TRBV5-1 and TRBJ2-1; 12 nucleotides line up with TRBD2. V trimming: 4 bases; J trimming: 8 bases; junction bases outside the gene matches: 10. Germline loops: CDR1 SGHRS, CDR2 YFSETQ. The CDR3 is made up of 16 amino acids. The chain's CDR3 is CASSIKGLAGSYEQFF. The CDR3 coding sequence is TGCGCCAGCAGCATAAAGGGACTAGCGGGTTCGTATGAGCAGTTCTTC.